The T cell receptor (beta chain) under discussion was sequenced for a study of T cell repertoires in cytomegalovirus infection. Overall study results and limits: Ex vivo responses were dominated by HLA-C-restricted CMV-specific TCR beta clonotypes.

TCRdb reanalysed the reads using MiXCR and keeps one entry per CDR3 protein. The sample consists of roughly 990,000 distinct CDR3 sequences, roughly 30% of them appearing once. The CDR3 consists of 16 residues. Trimming removed 6 bases from V and 6 bases from J; junction bases left unmatched: 16. On this clonotype: Its antigen is still unknown. A much larger clone lies one base from this, so it may be a read error.

Sequenced material: cultured CD8+ T cells from PBMCs, taken from culture after CMV antigen stimulation. This receptor was obtained from a human donor in good health (CMV status not recorded). Some clones in this sample may be carry-over from other donors' samples. The V and J genes are TRBV12-3 or TRBV12-4 and TRBJ2-5; 7 positions agree with TRBD2. CDR3 protein: CASSRPTRGIQQTQYF. The CDR3 DNA follows: TGTGCCAGCAGCCGCCCAACGCGGGGGATTCAACAGACCCAGTACTTC.